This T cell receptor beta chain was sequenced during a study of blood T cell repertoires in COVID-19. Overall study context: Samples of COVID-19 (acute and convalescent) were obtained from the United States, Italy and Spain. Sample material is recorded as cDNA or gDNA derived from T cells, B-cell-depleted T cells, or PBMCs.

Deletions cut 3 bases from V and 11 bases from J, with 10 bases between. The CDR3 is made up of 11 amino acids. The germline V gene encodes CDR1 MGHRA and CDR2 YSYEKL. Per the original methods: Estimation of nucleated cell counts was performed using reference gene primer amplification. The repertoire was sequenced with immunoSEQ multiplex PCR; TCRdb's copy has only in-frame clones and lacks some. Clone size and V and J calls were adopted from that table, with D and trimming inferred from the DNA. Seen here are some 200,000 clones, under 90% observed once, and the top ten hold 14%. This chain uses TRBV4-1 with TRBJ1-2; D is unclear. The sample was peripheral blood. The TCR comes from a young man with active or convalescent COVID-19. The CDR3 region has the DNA TGCGCCAGCAGCCATTACTCCGGGTACACCTTC. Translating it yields CASSHYSGYTF.